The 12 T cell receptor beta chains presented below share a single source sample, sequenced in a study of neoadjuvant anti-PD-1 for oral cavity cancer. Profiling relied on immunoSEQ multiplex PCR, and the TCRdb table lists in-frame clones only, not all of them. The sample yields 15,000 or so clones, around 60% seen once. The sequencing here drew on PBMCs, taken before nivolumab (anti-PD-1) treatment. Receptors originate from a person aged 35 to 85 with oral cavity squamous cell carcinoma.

CDR3 in DNA: TGCGCCAGCAGCTTGATCCCAGATTTAAACACTGAAGCTTTCTTT. Translating gives CASSLIPDLNTEAFF. The V and J genes are TRBV5-1 and TRBJ1-1, with D uncertain. V dropped 1 base and J dropped 2 bases, with 12 bases sitting between them. CDR1 SGHRS and CDR2 YFSETQ come from the germline V gene. The CDR3 loop spans 15 amino acids.

In nucleotides, the CDR3 is TGCGCCAGCAGCCCAAGTGGGACAGGGCGATACGAGCAGTACTTC. It specifies CASSPSGTGRYEQYF. This sequence joins TRBV4-1 and TRBJ2-7; 9 bases fit TRBD1. Germline V lookup: CDR1 MGHRA, CDR2 YSYEKL. This CDR3 region has 15 residues. With V trimmed by 4 bases and J by 4 bases, 8 bases remained unmatched.

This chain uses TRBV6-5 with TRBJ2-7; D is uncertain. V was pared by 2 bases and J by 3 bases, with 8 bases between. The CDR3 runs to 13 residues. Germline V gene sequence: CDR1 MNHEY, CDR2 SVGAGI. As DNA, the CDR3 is TGTGCCAGCAGTTACGCGAAGCACTACGAGCAGTACTTC. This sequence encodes CASSYAKHYEQYF.

The CDR3 reads CASSLDWHLDTQYF. DNA of the CDR3: TGCGCCAGCAGCTTGGACTGGCACTTAGATACGCAGTATTTT. The rearrangement links TRBV5-1 to TRBJ2-3; no reliable D call. Germline V lookup: CDR1 SGHRS, CDR2 YFSETQ. This CDR3 region has 14 residues. Trimming pared 0 bases from V and 5 bases from J, leaving 10 bases between.

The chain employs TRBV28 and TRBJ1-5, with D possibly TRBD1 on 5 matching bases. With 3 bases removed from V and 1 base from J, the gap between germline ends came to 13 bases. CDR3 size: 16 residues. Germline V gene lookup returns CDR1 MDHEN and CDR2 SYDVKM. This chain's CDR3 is CASSFGHEGSNQPQHF. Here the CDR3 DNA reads TGTGCCAGCAGTTTCGGACACGAGGGGAGCAATCAGCCCCAGCATTTT. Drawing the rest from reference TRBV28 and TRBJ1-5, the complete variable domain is DVKVTQSSRYLVKRTGEKVFLECVQDMDHENMFWYRQDPGLGLRLIYFSYDVKMKEKGDIPEGYSVSREKKERFSLILESASTNQTSMYLCASSFGHEGSNQPQHFGDGTRLSIL.

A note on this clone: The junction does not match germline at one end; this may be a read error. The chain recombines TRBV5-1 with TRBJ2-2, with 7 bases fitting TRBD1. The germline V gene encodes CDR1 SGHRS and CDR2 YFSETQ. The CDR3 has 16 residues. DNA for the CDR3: TGCGCCAGCAGCTTGGGTGACAGGGCGAACACCGAGGAGCTGTTTTTT. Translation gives CASSLGDRANTEELFF. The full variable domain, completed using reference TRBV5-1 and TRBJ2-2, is KAGVTQTPRYLIKTRGQQVTLSCSPISGHRSVSWYQQTPGQGLQFLFEYFSETQRNKGNFPGRFSGRQFSNSRSEMNVSTLELGDSALYLCASSLGDRANTEELFFGEGSRLTVL.

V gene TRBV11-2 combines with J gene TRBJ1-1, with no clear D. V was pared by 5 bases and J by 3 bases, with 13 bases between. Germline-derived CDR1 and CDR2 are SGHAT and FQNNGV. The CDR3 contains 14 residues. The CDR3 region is CASSEGFMDTEAFF. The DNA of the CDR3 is TGTGCCAGCAGCGAAGGGTTTATGGACACTGAAGCTTTCTTT.

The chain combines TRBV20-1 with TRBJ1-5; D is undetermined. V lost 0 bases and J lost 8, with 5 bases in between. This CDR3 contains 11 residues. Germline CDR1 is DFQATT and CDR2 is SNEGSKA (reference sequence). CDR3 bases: TGCAGTGCTAGAGATGGGGAGCCCCAGCATTTT. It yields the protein CSARDGEPQHF.

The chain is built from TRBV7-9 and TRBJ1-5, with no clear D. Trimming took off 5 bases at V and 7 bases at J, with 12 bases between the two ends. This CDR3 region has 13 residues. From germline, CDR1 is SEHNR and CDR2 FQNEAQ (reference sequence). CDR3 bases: TGTGCCAGCAGCCCAAATGGTTACCAGCCCCAGCATTTT. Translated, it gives CASSPNGYQPQHF.

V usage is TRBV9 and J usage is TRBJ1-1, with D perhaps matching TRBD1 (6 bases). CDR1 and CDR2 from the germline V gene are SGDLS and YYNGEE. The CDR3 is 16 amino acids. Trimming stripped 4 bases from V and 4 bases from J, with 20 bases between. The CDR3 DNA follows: TGTGCCAGCAGCCTAGATTTGGGGGCTGGGAGCACTGAAGCTTTCTTT. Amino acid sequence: CASSLDLGAGSTEAFF.

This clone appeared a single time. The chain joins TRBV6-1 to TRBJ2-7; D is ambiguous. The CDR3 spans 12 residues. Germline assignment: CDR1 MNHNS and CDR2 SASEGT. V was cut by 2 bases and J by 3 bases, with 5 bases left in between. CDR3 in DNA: TGTGCCAGCAGTGAACAGTTCTACGAGCAGTACTTC. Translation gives CASSEQFYEQYF.

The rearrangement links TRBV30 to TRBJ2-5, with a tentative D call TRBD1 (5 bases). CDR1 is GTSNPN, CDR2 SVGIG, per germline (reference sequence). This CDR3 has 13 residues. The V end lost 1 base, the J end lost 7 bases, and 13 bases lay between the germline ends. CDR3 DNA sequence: TGTGCCTGGAGTGAGACCGATCAGGGGACCCAGTACTTC. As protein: CAWSETDQGTQYF.